A single sample gave rise to the 27 T cell receptor beta chains below, sequenced in a study of blood T cell repertoires in COVID-19. The repertoire was sequenced with immunoSEQ multiplex PCR; TCRdb's copy has only in-frame clones and lacks some. Of roughly 520,000 clones in the sample, around nine tenths were seen once. Material: PBMCs or T cells enriched from blood (not recorded which). These receptors were collected from a woman in her thirties or forties who had recovered from COVID-19.

The V call is TRBV7-2, the J call TRBJ2-7; the D gene is possibly TRBD2 (5 bases). The V gene lost 3 bases and the J gene lost 0 bases, with 9 bases spanning the gap. Germline V gene data show CDR1 as SGHTA and CDR2 as FQGNSA. The CDR3 covers 14 residues. CDR3 in amino acids: CASSLLGSSYEQYF. The CDR3 DNA reads as TGTGCCAGCAGCTTGCTTGGGAGCTCCTACGAGCAGTACTTC.

This chain links TRBV19 with TRBJ1-6; D gene uncertain. From germline, CDR1 is LNHDA and CDR2 SQIVND (reference sequence). The V gene lost 3 bases and the J gene lost 5 bases, with 8 bases spanning the gap. The CDR3 length is 14 residues. CDR3 region: CASSMGRNNSPLHF. The CDR3 bases are TGTGCCAGTAGTATGGGGAGGAATAATTCACCCCTCCACTTT.

J is TRBJ1-2 and V is TRBV4-3, with 7 bases identical to TRBD1. The trim removed 1 base at V and 4 bases at J, leaving 3 bases unmatched. Germline CDR1 reads LGHNA; CDR2 reads YSLEER. The CDR3 spans 14 residues. The CDR3 coding sequence is TGCGCCAGCAGCCAAGGTGGGACAGCCTATGGCTACACCTTC. Amino acid sequence: CASSQGGTAYGYTF.

The V gene is TRBV28, the J gene TRBJ1-5, with 8 bases that match TRBD1. Trimming removed 4 bases from V and 7 bases from J; junction bases left unmatched: 12. This CDR3 is 16 amino acids long. Germline V CDR1 and CDR2: MDHEN, SYDVKM. CDR3 sequence reads: CASSSRGQGIGQPQHF. As DNA, the CDR3 is TGTGCCAGCAGTTCCCGCGGACAGGGCATCGGCCAGCCCCAGCATTTT. The variable domain in full, completed from reference TRBV28 and TRBJ1-5, reads DVKVTQSSRYLVKRTGEKVFLECVQDMDHENMFWYRQDPGLGLRLIYFSYDVKMKEKGDIPEGYSVSREKKERFSLILESASTNQTSMYLCASSSRGQGIGQPQHFGDGTRLSIL.

The chain uses TRBV27 and TRBJ1-2, with D possibly being TRBD1 (6 bases). Trimming took 0 bases from V and 7 from J, leaving 12 bases between them. The V gene's germline CDR1 is MNHEY and CDR2 SMNVEV (reference sequence). The length of the CDR3 is 14 residues. The CDR3 loop reads CASSLSGRGSGYTF. CDR3 DNA sequence: TGTGCCAGCAGTTTATCGGGCAGGGGATCTGGCTACACCTTC.

The chain is built from TRBV20-1 and TRBJ2-1; 8 bases are a match to TRBD1. The CDR3 runs to 11 residues. Trimming cost V 6 bases and J 12 bases; bases outside gene matches: 7. CDR1 is DFQATT, CDR2 SNEGSKA, per germline (reference sequence). The CDR3 coding sequence is TGCAGTGCCGGCGGACAGGGTAGGCAGTTCTTC. It translates to CSAGGQGRQFF.

For this clone: In the same sample, other DNA sequences code for this CDR3. The gene calls are TRBV7-2 and TRBJ1-5; TRBD1 aligns across 8 bases. Germline lookup yields CDR1 SGHTA and CDR2 FQGNSA. This CDR3 comprises 15 residues. The V and J ends lost 6 bases and 6 bases, in that order; junction bases with no gene match: 10. CDR3 in amino acids: CASSLRQGWGQPQHF. The CDR3 DNA sequence: TGTGCCAGCAGTTTACGACAGGGGTGGGGTCAGCCCCAGCATTTT.

CDR3 coding DNA: TGTGCCAGCAACTCCGGGACATATGAAAAACTGTTTTTT. Translated: CASNSGTYEKLFF. This sequence joins TRBV3-1 (or the pseudogene TRBV3-2) and TRBJ1-4, with D tentatively TRBD1 (6 bases). The CDR3 has 13 residues. Deletions cut 7 bases from V and 6 bases from J, with 12 bases between. In germline, CDR1 is LGHDT, CDR2 YNNKEL (reference sequence).

The chain employs TRBV5-5 and TRBJ1-5; maybe TRBD1 (6 bases). This CDR3 has 18 residues. The V and J ends lost 1 base and 3 bases respectively, with 20 bases between them. Germline CDR1 SGHKS, CDR2 YYEKEE (reference sequence). The CDR3 sequence: CASSLIPGTRGPNQPQHF. In DNA form, the CDR3 reads TGTGCCAGCAGCTTGATCCCCGGGACACGGGGCCCCAATCAGCCCCAGCATTTT.

The rearrangement joins TRBV12-1 to TRBJ1-3; the table's D call TRBD1 went unverified against the DNA. TRBV12-1 is reported as a pseudogene. CDR3 length: 15 amino acids. CDR3 sequence (DNA): TGTGCCAGCAGCTCGGACAGGGCCGGTGGAAACACCATATATTTT. Amino acid sequence: CASSSDRAGGNTIYF.

V gene TRBV29-1 combines with J gene TRBJ1-2, with D unresolved. Germline CDR1 SQVTM, CDR2 ANQGSEA. V lost 4 bases and J 1 base, leaving 7 bases between the germline ends. The CDR3 runs 12 residues. The CDR3 loop reads CSVGGDNYGYTF. CDR3 DNA sequence: TGCAGCGTTGGGGGAGATAACTATGGCTACACCTTC.

The chain links TRBV7-9 to TRBJ2-1; TRBD2 is a possible D gene (5 bases). Germline assignment: CDR1 SEHNR and CDR2 FQNEAQ (reference sequence). CDR3 length equals 16 residues. V lost 4 bases, J lost 10 bases, and 23 bases lay in between. CDR3 in amino acids: CASSSSRGRARREQFF. The CDR3 DNA sequence: TGTGCCAGCAGCTCATCGCGTGGGAGAGCTAGAAGGGAGCAGTTCTTC.

The chain combines TRBV2 with TRBJ1-2, with a possible D match to TRBD1 (6 bases). Between the trimmed V and J ends, which lost 0 bases and 8 bases, there was a span of 16 bases. CDR1 is SNHLY and CDR2 is FYNNEI in the germline V gene. There are 15 residues in the CDR3. The DNA for the CDR3 is TGTGCCAGCAGTGAAGCGCTAGGGGGTTCTTTAGGCTACACCTTC. Translated: CASSEALGGSLGYTF.

The V and J genes are TRBV19 and TRBJ1-1, with D possibly matching TRBD1 (6 bases). The CDR3 is made up of 19 amino acids. V lost 4 bases and J lost 1, with 25 bases in between. Germline loops: CDR1 LNHDA, CDR2 SQIVND (reference sequence). CDR3 DNA: TGTGCCAGTAGTAGCTATTCGGGACAAGGTTTTGTCGCGAACACTGAAGCTTTCTTT. Its protein product is CASSSYSGQGFVANTEAFF.

The chain links TRBV18 to TRBJ1-2; 7 bases map to TRBD1. CDR3 length: 12 amino acids. V lost 6 bases, J lost 7 bases, and 5 bases stayed unmatched. Germline values: CDR1 KGHSH, CDR2 LQKENI. CDR3 coding DNA: TGTGCCAGCTCTGAGGGGGCCGGTGGCTACACCTTC. It yields the protein CASSEGAGGYTF.

CDR3 in amino acids: CASSSRPGQSIYEQYF. The CDR3 DNA sequence: TGTGCCAGCAGCTCAAGACCGGGACAGTCGATCTACGAGCAGTACTTC. The chain joins TRBV13 to TRBJ2-7; 7 positions agree with TRBD1. Germline V CDR1 and CDR2: PRHDT, FYEKMQ (reference sequence). Trimming removed 4 bases from V and 3 bases from J; junction bases left unmatched: 12. The CDR3 length is 16 residues.

V and J are TRBV7-6 and TRBJ2-7, with D tentatively TRBD2 (6 bases). The length of the CDR3 is 15 residues. The germline gives CDR1 SGHVS, CDR2 FNYEAQ. The V end lost 5 bases, the J end lost 4 bases, and 18 bases lay between the germline ends. CDR3 residues: CASSQGLGLIYEQYF. The CDR3 coding sequence is TGTGCCAGCAGCCAAGGGTTGGGACTGATATACGAGCAGTACTTC. Full variable domain (outside the CDR3, taken from reference TRBV7-6 and TRBJ2-7): GAGVSQSPRYKVTKRGQDVALRCDPISGHVSLYWYRQALGQGPEFLTYFNYEAQQDKSGLPNDRFSAERPEGSISTLTIQRTEQRDSAMYRCASSQGLGLIYEQYFGPGTRLTVT.

DNA of the CDR3: TGTGCCAGTAGTCCCTCTAGGCTAGCGACCGGGGGGACCCAGTACTTC. Translated, it gives CASSPSRLATGGTQYF. V gene TRBV19 combines with J gene TRBJ2-5; maybe TRBD2 (6 bases). The CDR3 has 16 amino acids. V lost 5 bases to trimming and J lost 7 bases, with 23 bases between them. Germline loops: CDR1 LNHDA, CDR2 SQIVND (reference sequence).

This chain links TRBV28 with TRBJ2-1; 11 nucleotides align to TRBD2. Germline V lookup: CDR1 MDHEN, CDR2 SYDVKM. This CDR3 has 16 residues. After removal of 5 bases from V and 7 bases from J, the junction contained 10 bases not matched to a gene. The CDR3 DNA reads TGTGCCAGCAGTCCCTTCACCACTAGCGGGAGTAATGAGCAGTTCTTC. It yields the protein CASSPFTTSGSNEQFF.

The chain carries TRBV5-8 and TRBJ2-1; 9 nucleotides agree with TRBD2. In germline, CDR1 is SGHTS, CDR2 YDEGEE. CDR3 length: 15 amino acids. With V trimmed by 2 bases and J by 2 bases, 2 bases remained unmatched. DNA for the CDR3: TGTGCCAGCAGCTTCGCGGGGGGGGCCTACAATGAGCAGTTCTTC. It codes for CASSFAGGAYNEQFF.

This chain uses TRBV19 with TRBJ1-1, with TRBD1 as a possible D gene (6 bases). Germline V gene data show CDR1 as LNHDA and CDR2 as SQIVND (reference sequence). Trimming took off 3 bases at V and 0 bases at J, with 11 bases between the two ends. This CDR3 spans 15 amino acids. For the CDR3, the DNA is TGTGCCAGTAGTATCAGGGACACCCTGAACACTGAAGCTTTCTTT. It translates to CASSIRDTLNTEAFF.

The rearrangement links TRBV18 to TRBJ1-4; 7 positions agree with TRBD1. This CDR3 is built from 14 residues. Germline V gene lookup returns CDR1 KGHSH and CDR2 LQKENI. The J segment lost 4 bases and the V segment lost 6 bases, leaving 5 bases of the junction unmatched. CDR3 nucleotide sequence: TGTGCCAGCTCCCTGGACAGGTTTAATGAAAAACTGTTTTTT. The encoded protein is CASSLDRFNEKLFF.

This clone came up once. The chain carries TRBV12-3 or TRBV12-4 and TRBJ2-5; a possible D gene is TRBD1 (6 bases). The germline V and J ends were trimmed by 6 bases and 3 bases, with 11 bases remaining between them. This CDR3 is built from 13 residues. The DNA for the CDR3 is TGTGCCAGCAGCTCCACAGGGAAAGAGACCCAGTACTTC. Translated, it gives CASSSTGKETQYF.

V usage is TRBV6-1 and J usage is TRBJ2-3; 11 bases fit TRBD2. The CDR3 length is 16 residues. Germline V gives CDR1 MNHNS, CDR2 SASEGT. V was clipped by 4 bases and J by 0 bases; unmatched bases: 3. In DNA form, the CDR3 reads TGTGCCAGCAGTGGACTAGCGGGGATTAGCACAGATACGCAGTATTTT. Its protein is CASSGLAGISTDTQYF.

The rearrangement joins TRBV6-5 to TRBJ2-3; 7 bases map to TRBD2. V lost 6 bases, J lost 1 base, and 4 bases stayed unmatched. The CDR3 is 14 amino acids. The germline gives CDR1 MNHEY, CDR2 SVGAGI. The CDR3, as DNA: TGTGCCAGCAGATTGGGGGGGGGCACAGATACGCAGTATTTT. As protein: CASRLGGGTDTQYF.

V is TRBV29-1 and J is TRBJ1-1; 7 bases match TRBD1. CDR3 length: 14 residues. Unmatched junction bases numbered 8, after V lost 6 bases and J lost 1 base. Germline V gives CDR1 SQVTM, CDR2 ANQGSEA. The CDR3 sequence is CSVATGVANTEAFF. The CDR3 DNA sequence: TGCAGCGTAGCTACAGGGGTGGCGAACACTGAAGCTTTCTTT.

V usage is TRBV7-9 and J usage is TRBJ2-1; 11 nucleotides line up with TRBD2. Trimming removed 1 base from V and 3 bases from J; junction bases left unmatched: 11. Germline-derived CDR1 and CDR2 are SEHNR and FQNEAQ (reference sequence). CDR3 length equals 19 residues. As DNA, the CDR3 is TGTGCCAGCAGCTTAGTGGCTAGCGGGAGGTCCCGAAACTACAATGAGCAGTTCTTC. It translates to CASSLVASGRSRNYNEQFF.